Below, 12 T cell receptor beta chains from the same sample are listed, as sequenced in a study of blood T cells in healthy people across ages. Through a sample-barcoded 5' primer and a J-beta primer mix, a second PCR was run for roughly 7 to 11 cycles. TCRdb analysed the 5' RACE reads with MiXCR anew, one entry per CDR3 protein. The sample holds approximately 600,000 distinct CDR3 sequences, 58% seen once. Sequenced: blood. The receptors stem from a man aged 55-75 years in good health.

The rearrangement links TRBV6-5 to TRBJ1-1, with D perhaps matching TRBD1 (5 bases). The CDR3 runs to 13 residues. V was shortened by 5 bases and J by 6 bases, with 13 bases between the two germline ends. The germline CDR1 and CDR2 sequences are MNHEY and SVGAGI. CDR3 amino acids: CASSDQGISEAFF. DNA for the CDR3: TGTGCCAGCAGTGACCAGGGAATATCTGAAGCTTTCTTT.

V is TRBV18 and J is TRBJ2-7; D is unresolved. The germline V gene encodes CDR1 KGHSH and CDR2 LQKENI. V was cut by 0 bases and J by 4 bases, with 10 bases left in between. The CDR3 covers 14 residues. The CDR3 DNA reads TGTGCCAGCTCACCACCTCACACCATATACGAGCAGTACTTC. Protein: CASSPPHTIYEQYF.

The J gene is TRBJ2-5, the V gene TRBV20-1; D is possibly TRBD1 or TRBD2 (5 bases each). The germline gives CDR1 DFQATT, CDR2 SNEGSKA (reference sequence). V lost 3 bases and J lost 5, with 16 bases in between. The CDR3 spans 14 residues. CDR3 DNA sequence: TGCAGTGCTAGCGTGGCGTTGGGGGAGGAGACCCAGTACTTC. It yields the protein CSASVALGEETQYF.

The rearrangement joins TRBV10-3 to TRBJ2-6, with a tentative D call TRBD1 (6 bases). Germline V gene data show CDR1 as ENHRY and CDR2 as SYGVKD. CDR3 length: 18 amino acids. Deletions cut 3 bases from V and 3 bases from J, with 18 bases between. The CDR3 here is CAISDGTSFSVGANVLTF. The DNA for the CDR3 is TGTGCCATCAGTGATGGGACATCTTTTTCGGTTGGGGCCAACGTCCTGACTTTC.

The genes are TRBV20-1 and TRBJ2-3, with 10 bases identical to TRBD2. V dropped 6 bases and J dropped 2; count of bases not matched to a gene: 5. The CDR3 has 14 amino acids. Per the germline V gene, CDR1 is DFQATT and CDR2 is SNEGSKA (reference sequence). The CDR3 sequence: CSAIAGGNTDTQYF. Here the CDR3 DNA reads TGCAGTGCCATAGCGGGGGGTAACACAGATACGCAGTATTTT.

The chain is built from TRBV11-2 and TRBJ2-7, with D perhaps being TRBD1 or TRBD2 (6 bases each). The CDR3 consists of 14 residues. Germline V CDR1 and CDR2: SGHAT, FQNNGV. V lost 4 bases and J 6 bases, leaving 16 bases between the germline ends. The CDR3 reads CASSSLRGVSEQYF. Written as DNA, the CDR3 is TGTGCCAGCAGCTCCCTGAGGGGGGTAAGCGAGCAGTACTTC.

Note on this clonotype: An end of the junction differs from the germline gene, which may be a read error. The chain uses TRBV5-1 and TRBJ2-6, with 7 bases fitting TRBD1. CDR1 is SGHRS, CDR2 YFSETQ, per germline. The CDR3 runs to 18 residues. CDR3 bases: TGCGCCAGCAGCTTGAGTGGACAGGAAGGTACTGGGGCCAACGTCCTGCCTTTC. Residues: CASSLSGQEGTGANVLPF.

The sample holds a few counts of this clonotype. The chain couples TRBV6-5 to TRBJ2-3; D is ambiguous. Germline CDR1 MNHEY, CDR2 SVGAGI. This CDR3 region has 15 residues. V lost 0 bases and J lost 0, with 7 bases in between. CDR3 protein: CASSYSRVSTDTQYF. CDR3 nucleotides: TGTGCCAGCAGTTACTCCCGGGTGAGCACAGATACGCAGTATTTT.

This chain joins TRBV6-2 or TRBV6-3 and TRBJ2-5, with D possibly being TRBD2 (6 bases). This CDR3 has 15 residues. Germline-derived CDR1 and CDR2 are MNHEY and SVGEGT. Trimming stripped 9 bases from V and 3 bases from J, with 20 bases between. CDR3 protein: CASIGTGSMKETQYF. The CDR3 nucleotides read TGTGCCAGTATCGGGACTGGCAGTATGAAAGAGACCCAGTACTTC.

The rearrangement uses TRBV7-9 and TRBJ2-5; 7 bases map to TRBD2. Germline CDR1 reads SEHNR; CDR2 reads FQNEAQ (reference sequence). The V gene end was trimmed by 3 bases and the J gene end by 1 base; junction bases not matched to a gene: 8. This CDR3 has 16 residues. CDR3: CASSLSAGVTQETQYF. CDR3 coding DNA: TGTGCCAGCAGCTTGTCGGCGGGGGTAACCCAAGAGACCCAGTACTTC.

This chain connects TRBV4-1 to TRBJ2-1, with TRBD2 matching over 10 bases. This CDR3 is 16 amino acids long. Trimming took 2 bases from V and 5 from J; bases not matched to a gene: 6. CDR1 is MGHRA and CDR2 is YSYEKL in the germline V gene. The CDR3 sequence is CASSQLLSGGNNEQFF. DNA of the CDR3: TGCGCCAGCAGCCAACTCCTTAGCGGGGGGAACAATGAGCAGTTCTTC.

In its sample, this clonotype was seen a few times. This chain links TRBV7-2 with TRBJ2-1; D not certain. The CDR3 contains 13 residues. V was cut by 2 bases and J by 5 bases, with 7 bases left in between. Germline V gene data show CDR1 as SGHTA and CDR2 as FQGNSA. The CDR3 spells CASSLRLHNEQFF. The DNA for the CDR3 is TGTGCCAGCAGCTTACGCCTACACAATGAGCAGTTCTTC.